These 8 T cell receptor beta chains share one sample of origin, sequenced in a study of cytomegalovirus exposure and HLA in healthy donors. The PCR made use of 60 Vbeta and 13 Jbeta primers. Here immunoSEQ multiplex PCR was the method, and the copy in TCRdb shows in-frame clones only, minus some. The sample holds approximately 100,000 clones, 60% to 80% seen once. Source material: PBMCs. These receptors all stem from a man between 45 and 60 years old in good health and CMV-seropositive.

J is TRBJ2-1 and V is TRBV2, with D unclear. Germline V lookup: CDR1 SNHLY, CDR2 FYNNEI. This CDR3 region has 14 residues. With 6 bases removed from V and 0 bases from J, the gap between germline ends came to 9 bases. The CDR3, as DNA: TGTGCCAGCAGGTCTAGGAGCTCCTACAATGAGCAGTTCTTC. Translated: CASRSRSSYNEQFF.

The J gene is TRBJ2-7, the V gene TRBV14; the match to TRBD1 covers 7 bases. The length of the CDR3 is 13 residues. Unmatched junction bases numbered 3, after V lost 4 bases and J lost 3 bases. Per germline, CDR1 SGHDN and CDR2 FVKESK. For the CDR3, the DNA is TGTGCCAGCAGCCCCCGGGACAGCTACGAGCAGTACTTC. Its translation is CASSPRDSYEQYF.

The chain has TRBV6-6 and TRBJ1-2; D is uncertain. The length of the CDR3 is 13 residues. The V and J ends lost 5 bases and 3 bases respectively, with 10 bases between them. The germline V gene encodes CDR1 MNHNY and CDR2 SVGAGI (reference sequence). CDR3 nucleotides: TGTGCCAGCAGTGATCAGCTAGACTATGGCTACACCTTC. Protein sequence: CASSDQLDYGYTF.

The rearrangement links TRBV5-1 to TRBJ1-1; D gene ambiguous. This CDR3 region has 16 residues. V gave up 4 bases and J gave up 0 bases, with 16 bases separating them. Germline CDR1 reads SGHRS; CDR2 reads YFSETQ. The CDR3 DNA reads TGCGCCAGCAGCACCGCCGATCAGACATTGAACACTGAAGCTTTCTTT. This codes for CASSTADQTLNTEAFF. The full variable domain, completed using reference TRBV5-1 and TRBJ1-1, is KAGVTQTPRYLIKTRGQQVTLSCSPISGHRSVSWYQQTPGQGLQFLFEYFSETQRNKGNFPGRFSGRQFSNSRSEMNVSTLELGDSALYLCASSTADQTLNTEAFFGQGTRLTVV.

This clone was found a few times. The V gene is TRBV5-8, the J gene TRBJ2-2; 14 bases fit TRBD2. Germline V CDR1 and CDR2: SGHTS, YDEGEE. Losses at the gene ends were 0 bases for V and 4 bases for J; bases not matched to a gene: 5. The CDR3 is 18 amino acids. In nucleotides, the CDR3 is TGTGCCAGCAGCTTGGCGGGACTAGCGGGGGAGATCACCGGGGAGCTGTTTTTT. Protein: CASSLAGLAGEITGELFF.

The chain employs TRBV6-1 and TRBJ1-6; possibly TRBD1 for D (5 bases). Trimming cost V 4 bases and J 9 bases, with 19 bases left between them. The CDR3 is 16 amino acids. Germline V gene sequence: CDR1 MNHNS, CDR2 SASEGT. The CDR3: CASSAPRGVMSSPLHF. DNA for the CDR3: TGTGCCAGCAGTGCCCCCCGGGGGGTAATGAGTTCACCCCTCCACTTT.

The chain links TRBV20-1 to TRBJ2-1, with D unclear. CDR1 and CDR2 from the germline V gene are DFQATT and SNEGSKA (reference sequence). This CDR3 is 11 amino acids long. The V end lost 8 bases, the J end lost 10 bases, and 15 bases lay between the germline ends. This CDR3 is CSLYSRREQFF. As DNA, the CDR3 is TGCAGTCTATACTCTAGGCGGGAGCAGTTCTTC.

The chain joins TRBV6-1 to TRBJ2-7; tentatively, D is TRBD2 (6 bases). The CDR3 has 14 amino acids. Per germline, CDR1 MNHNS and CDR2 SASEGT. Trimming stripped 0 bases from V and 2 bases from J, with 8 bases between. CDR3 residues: CASSEAGGTYEQYF. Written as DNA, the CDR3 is TGTGCCAGCAGTGAAGCTGGCGGGACCTACGAGCAGTACTTC.